This note documents a single TCR beta chain sequence. The data originate from a study of blood T cell repertoires in COVID-19. For the study at large: Whether acute or convalescent, the COVID-19 samples came from the United States, Italy and Spain.

TCRdb keeps only in-frame clones here, not all; method: immunoSEQ multiplex PCR. The sample records 150,000 to 200,000 clones, around 84% being singletons. Germline-derived CDR1 and CDR2 are SGHDN and FVKESK. V gave up 3 bases and J gave up 2 bases; unmatched junction bases: 9. The CDR3 covers 17 residues. Study members were between about 18 and 89 years old and lived in 24 US regions. Membership in each cohort depended on participant-reported clinical history. Donors of Cohort 3 who recovered were those that had two negative PCRs, clearance, or symptom resolution. This rearrangement joins TRBV14 to TRBJ1-1; 10 positions agree with TRBD1. Sample: PBMCs or T cells enriched from blood (not recorded which). The clonotype comes from a man aged 45-65 years who had recovered from COVID-19. This CDR3 is CASSHARRQGANTEAFF. The DNA of the CDR3 is TGTGCCAGCAGCCACGCCCGGCGACAGGGGGCCAACACTGAAGCTTTCTTT.